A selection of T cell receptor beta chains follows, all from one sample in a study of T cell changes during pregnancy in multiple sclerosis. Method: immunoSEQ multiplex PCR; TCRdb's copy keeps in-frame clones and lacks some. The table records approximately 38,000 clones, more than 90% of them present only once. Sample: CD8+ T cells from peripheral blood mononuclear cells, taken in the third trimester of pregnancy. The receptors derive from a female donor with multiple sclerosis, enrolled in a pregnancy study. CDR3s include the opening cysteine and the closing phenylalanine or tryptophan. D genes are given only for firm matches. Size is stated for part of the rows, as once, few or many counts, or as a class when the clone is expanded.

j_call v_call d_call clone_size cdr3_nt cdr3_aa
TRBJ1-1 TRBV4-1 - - TGCGCCAGCAGCCCGACTGTATGGGGCTCAACGAACACTGAAGCTTTCTTT CASSPTVWGSTNTEAFF
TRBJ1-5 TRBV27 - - TGTGCCAGCAGTTTATCCTCGGGAAATAGCAATCAGCCCCAGCATTTT CASSLSSGNSNQPQHF
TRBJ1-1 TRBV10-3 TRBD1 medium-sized TGTGCCATCAGTGTAAGGGACAGGCGCCCGAGGACTGAAGCTTTCTTT CAISVRDRRPRTEAFF
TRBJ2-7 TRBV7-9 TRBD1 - TGTGCCAGCAGCCCAGGGGGTATATTAGAGCAGTACTTC CASSPGGILEQYF
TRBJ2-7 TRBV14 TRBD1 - TGTGCCAGCAGCCCGGACAGGTTGGGCGGCTCCTACGAGCAGTACTTC CASSPDRLGGSYEQYF
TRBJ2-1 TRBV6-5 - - TGTGCCAGCAGCTCTGACTCCGACGCCTACAATGAGCAGTTCTTC CASSSDSDAYNEQFF
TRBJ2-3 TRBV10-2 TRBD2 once TGCGCCAGCAATACGTGGAGCGGGAGGGCCGACGGGGCAGATACGCAGTATTTT CASNTWSGRADGADTQYF
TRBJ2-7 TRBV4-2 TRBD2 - TGTGCCAGCAGCCTCGGGACTACAGCCCCCTACGAGCAGTACTTC CASSLGTTAPYEQYF
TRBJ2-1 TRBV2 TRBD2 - TGTGCCAACCGACTAGCGGGCCCTTACAATGAGCAGTTCTTC CANRLAGPYNEQFF
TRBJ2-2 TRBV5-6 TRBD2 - TGTGCCAGCTTTCCGGGACTAGCGGGAGTCACCGGGGAGCTGTTTTTT CASFPGLAGVTGELFF
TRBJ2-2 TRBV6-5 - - TGTGCCAGCAGTGGGGGACAGAACACCGGGGAGCTGTTTTTT CASSGGQNTGELFF
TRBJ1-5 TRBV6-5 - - TGTGCCAGCAGTAAGGGAGGGAAGAACAATCAGCCCCAGCATTTT CASSKGGKNNQPQHF
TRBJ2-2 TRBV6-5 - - TGTGCCAGCAGTTACGGCGGTACGACCGGGGAGCTGTTTTTT CASSYGGTTGELFF
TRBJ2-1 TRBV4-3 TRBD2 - TGCGCCAGCAGCCCCAGCTTAGTGGCGGGAGGAGGATACTACAATGAGCAGTTCTTC CASSPSLVAGGGYYNEQFF
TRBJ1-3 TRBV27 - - TGTGCCAGCAGTTTCCGGTCATCTGGAAACACCATATATTTT CASSFRSSGNTIYF
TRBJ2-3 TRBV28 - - TGTGCCAGCAGTTTATTCCCATCGTCTAGTGAGCCCTCACGTAGCACAGATACGCAGTATTTT CASSLFPSSSEPSRSTDTQYF
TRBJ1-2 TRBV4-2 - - TGTGCCAGCAGACAAAGGGGGGGAAGAGATGGCTACACCTTC CASRQRGGRDGYTF
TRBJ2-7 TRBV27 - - TGTGCCAGCAGTTTAAGGGGTGGAAGCTCCTACGAGCAGTACTTC CASSLRGGSSYEQYF
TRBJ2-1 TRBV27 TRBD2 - TGTGCCAGCAGTTCCACTCTAGCGGGAGGTATCAATGAGCAGTTCTTC CASSSTLAGGINEQFF
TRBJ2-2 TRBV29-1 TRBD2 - TGCAGCGTTGAGGGGGGGAGAACCGGGGAGCTGTTTTTT CSVEGGRTGELFF
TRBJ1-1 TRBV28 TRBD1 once TGTGCCAGCAGTTTATGGGAGGGGGCGAACACTGAAGCTTTCTTT CASSLWEGANTEAFF
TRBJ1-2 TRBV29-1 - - TGCAGCGTTGAGGCAGACATAGAATATGGCTACACCTTC CSVEADIEYGYTF
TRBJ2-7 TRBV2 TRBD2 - TGTGCCAGCAGTGACTACTATAGCGGGAGCTCCTACGAGCAGTACTTC CASSDYYSGSSYEQYF
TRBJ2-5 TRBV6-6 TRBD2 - TGTGCCAGCAGTTCGCTAGCGGGATTAGAGACCCAGTACTTC CASSSLAGLETQYF
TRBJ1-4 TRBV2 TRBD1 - TGTGCCAGCAGTGAAGAGGGACAGGATAATGAAAAACTGTTTTTT CASSEEGQDNEKLFF
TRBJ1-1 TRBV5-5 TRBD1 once TGTGCCAGCAGCTCAGGGGGCGGTGGGACTGAAGCTTTCTTT CASSSGGGGTEAFF
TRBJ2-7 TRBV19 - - TGTGCCAGTAGTAGGGAAACCGGGATCTTTAGGGAGCAGTACTTC CASSRETGIFREQYF
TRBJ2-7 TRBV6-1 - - TGTGCCAGCAGTGAAGGTGGTCAGGGAAGCGACGAGCAGTACTTC CASSEGGQGSDEQYF
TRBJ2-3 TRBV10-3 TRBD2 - TGTGCCATCAGCGTAGGGACTAGCGGGTGGAGCACAGATACGCAGTATTTT CAISVGTSGWSTDTQYF
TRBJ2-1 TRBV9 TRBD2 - TGTGCCAGCAGCGCAATTACTAGCGGAGATTGGGTTGAGCAGTTCTTC CASSAITSGDWVEQFF
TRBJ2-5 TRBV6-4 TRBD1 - TGTGCCAGCAGTAGGACAGGGTATGGAGAGACCCAGTACTTC CASSRTGYGETQYF
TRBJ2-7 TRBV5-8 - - TGTGCCAGCAGCTTGGTCCCGGGTTTTAGCGAGCAGTACTTC CASSLVPGFSEQYF
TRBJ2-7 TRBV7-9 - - TGTGCCAGCAGCTTAGACAGGGAACTCTACGAGCAGTACTTC CASSLDRELYEQYF
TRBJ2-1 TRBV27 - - TGTGCCAGCAGTTTATCGTCGGGGTTCCCTTACAATGAGCAGTTCTTC CASSLSSGFPYNEQFF
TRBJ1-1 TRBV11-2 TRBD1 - TGTGCCAGCAGCACCCGGACAGGGGTCACTGAAGCTTTCTTT CASSTRTGVTEAFF
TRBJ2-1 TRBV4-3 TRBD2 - TGCGCCAGCAGCCAAGATTGGCGGGAGGGCCAGTACAATGAGCAGTTCTTC CASSQDWREGQYNEQFF
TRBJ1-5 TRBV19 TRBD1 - TGTGCCAGTAGTATAAAAGGACAGGCTAATCAGCCCCAGCATTTT CASSIKGQANQPQHF
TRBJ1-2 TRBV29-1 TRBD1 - TGCAGCGTTGAAGATCGGGACAGGGGTGACTATGGCTACACCTTC CSVEDRDRGDYGYTF
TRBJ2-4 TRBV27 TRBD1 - TGTGCCAGCAGTTTTGACAGGGAGAACATTCAGTACTTC CASSFDRENIQYF
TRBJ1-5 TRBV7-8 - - TGTGCCAGCAGCATTACAGGGATAGGGAAAGGCAATCAGCCCCAGCATTTT CASSITGIGKGNQPQHF
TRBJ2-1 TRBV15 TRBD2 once TGTGCCACCAGAGTACTAGCGGGAGCTGACAATGAGCAGTTCTTC CATRVLAGADNEQFF
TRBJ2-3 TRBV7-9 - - TGTGCCAGCAGCCCCCGGGAATTTACTAGCACAGATACGCAGTATTTT CASSPREFTSTDTQYF
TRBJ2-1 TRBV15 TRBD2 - TGTGCCACCAGCAGAGTGGGCGGGAGGAGCAATGAGCAGTTCTTC CATSRVGGRSNEQFF
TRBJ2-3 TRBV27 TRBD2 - TGTGCCAGCAGTTGGGGCGGGAGAGGCGCAGATACGCAGTATTTT CASSWGGRGADTQYF
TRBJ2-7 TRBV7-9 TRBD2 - TGTGCCAGCAGCGCCCAGAGAGTAGCGGGAGGGTCCGAGCAGTACTTC CASSAQRVAGGSEQYF
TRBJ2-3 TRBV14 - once TGTGCCAGCAGCCAACTAACGCGGAGCACAGATACGCAGTATTTT CASSQLTRSTDTQYF
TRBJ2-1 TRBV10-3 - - TGTGCCATCAGTGAGTCGCACTCCCCCAATGAGCAGTTCTTC CAISESHSPNEQFF
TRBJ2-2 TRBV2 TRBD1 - TGTGCCAGCAGCCCGGGACAGGGGGCGAACACCGGGGAGCTGTTTTTT CASSPGQGANTGELFF
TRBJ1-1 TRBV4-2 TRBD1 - TGTGCCAGCAGCTACGGACAGGACGATTGGGAAGCTTTCTTT CASSYGQDDWEAFF
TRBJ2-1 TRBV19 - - TGTGCCAGTAGTGCCGGGAGTAGGGTCGATGAGCAGTTCTTC CASSAGSRVDEQFF
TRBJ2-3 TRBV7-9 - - TGTGCCAGCAGCTTTATCCCTGGAGGAACAGATACGCAGTATTTT CASSFIPGGTDTQYF
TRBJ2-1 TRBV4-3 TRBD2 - TGCGCCAGCAGCCAGGTCCCTAGCGGTTGGAATGAGCAGTTCTTC CASSQVPSGWNEQFF
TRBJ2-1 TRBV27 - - TGTGCCAGCAGTTTTCCGGGTGATGAGCAGTTCTTC CASSFPGDEQFF
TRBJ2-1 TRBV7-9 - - TGTGCCAGCAGCTTATTCGGCTCCCTAGCCAATGAGCAGTTCTTC CASSLFGSLANEQFF
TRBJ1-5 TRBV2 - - TGTGCCAGCGCCTTTAGCGGCAATCAGCCCCAGCATTTT CASAFSGNQPQHF
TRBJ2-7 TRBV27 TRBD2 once TGTGCCAGCAGTTTTTTCAGCGGGGCCTCCTACGAGCAGTACTTC CASSFFSGASYEQYF
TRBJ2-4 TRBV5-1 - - TGCGCCAGCAGCTTGGAGCGGCGGTTGCCCAAAAACATTCAGTACTTC CASSLERRLPKNIQYF